These T cell receptor beta chains were read from a single sample in a study of OX40 agonist ivuxolimab in advanced cancers. Repertoires were generated with immunoSEQ multiplex PCR, while TCRdb's copy carries only in-frame clones and drops some. The table has tens of thousands of clones, roughly 87% seen once. This specimen consisted of CD4+ or CD8+ T cells sorted from blood, obtained in a trial of the OX40 agonist ivuxolimab. These receptors all stem from an adult with an advanced solid tumor such as melanoma, head and neck, liver or kidney cancer. The CDR3 runs from the conserved cysteine through the conserved F or W. A D gene is named only where the DNA matches it firmly. The size entry is marked missing in some rows and otherwise reads once, few, many or a size class.

V gene: TRBV11-2; CDR3 length: 15; D gene: TRBD1; J gene: TRBJ2-7; clone size: .; CDR3 DNA: TGTGCCAGCAGCTTGGACAGGGGGTCGGTCTACGAGCAGTACTTC; CDR3 protein: CASSLDRGSVYEQYF
V gene: TRBV7-6; CDR3 length: 15; D gene: .; J gene: TRBJ1-2; clone size: .; CDR3 DNA: TGTGCCAGCAGCAATCCGAGGCAGGGCAACTATGGCTACACCTTC; CDR3 protein: CASSNPRQGNYGYTF
V gene: TRBV18; CDR3 length: 13; D gene: .; J gene: TRBJ2-7; clone size: .; CDR3 DNA: TGTGCCAGCTCACCAAACGGCGGCTACGAGCAGTACTTC; CDR3 protein: CASSPNGGYEQYF
V gene: TRBV16; CDR3 length: 15; D gene: TRBD1; J gene: TRBJ1-2; clone size: once; CDR3 DNA: TGTGCCAGCAGCCAATCCCCGGGACAGTTGTATGGCTACACCTTC; CDR3 protein: CASSQSPGQLYGYTF
V gene: TRBV7-3; CDR3 length: 13; D gene: .; J gene: TRBJ2-2; clone size: .; CDR3 DNA: TGTGCCAGCAGCACCCGGGACGGCGGGGAGCTGTTTTTT; CDR3 protein: CASSTRDGGELFF
V gene: TRBV2; CDR3 length: 13; D gene: .; J gene: TRBJ2-1; clone size: .; CDR3 DNA: TGTGCCAGCAGTGATCAGCGGTACAATGAGCAGTTCTTC; CDR3 protein: CASSDQRYNEQFF
V gene: TRBV29-1; CDR3 length: 17; D gene: TRBD2; J gene: TRBJ2-6; clone size: .; CDR3 DNA: TGCAGCGTTGACGGGAGGGCCTTTGGATCTGGGGCCAACGTCCTGACTTTC; CDR3 protein: CSVDGRAFGSGANVLTF
V gene: TRBV4-2; CDR3 length: 15; D gene: .; J gene: TRBJ2-7; clone size: .; CDR3 DNA: TGTGCCAGCAGCCCTAGCGCAGACAGGTCCTACGAGCAGTACTTC; CDR3 protein: CASSPSADRSYEQYF
V gene: TRBV28; CDR3 length: 14; D gene: .; J gene: TRBJ1-3; clone size: .; CDR3 DNA: TGTGCCAGCAGTTTAATAGGAATTGGAAACACCATATATTTT; CDR3 protein: CASSLIGIGNTIYF
V gene: TRBV11-3; CDR3 length: 17; D gene: .; J gene: TRBJ2-1; clone size: .; CDR3 DNA: TGTGCCAGCAGCTTAGGAGGGGACGGGGCCCCCTACAATGAGCAGTTCTTC; CDR3 protein: CASSLGGDGAPYNEQFF
V gene: TRBV5-4; CDR3 length: 15; D gene: .; J gene: TRBJ2-3; clone size: .; CDR3 DNA: TGTGCCAGCAGCTTTGGGGGGCGAAACACAGATACGCAGTATTTT; CDR3 protein: CASSFGGRNTDTQYF
V gene: TRBV6-6; CDR3 length: 15; D gene: TRBD2; J gene: TRBJ2-5; clone size: .; CDR3 DNA: TGTGCCAGCAGTTACGTAGCGGGAGGGGGGGAGACCCAGTACTTC; CDR3 protein: CASSYVAGGGETQYF
V gene: TRBV5-5; CDR3 length: 15; D gene: .; J gene: TRBJ2-7; clone size: once; CDR3 DNA: TGTGCCAGCAGCCGAGCAGCGGGCCGCCTATACGAGCAGTACTTC; CDR3 protein: CASSRAAGRLYEQYF
V gene: TRBV27; CDR3 length: 13; D gene: .; J gene: TRBJ2-1; clone size: .; CDR3 DNA: TGTGCCAGCGGGACTCTGCTATACAATGAGCAGTTCTTC; CDR3 protein: CASGTLLYNEQFF
V gene: TRBV7-9; CDR3 length: 15; D gene: .; J gene: TRBJ2-7; clone size: .; CDR3 DNA: TGTGCCAGCAGCCCCTCACACGCAGGGGATCTCGAGCAGTACTTC; CDR3 protein: CASSPSHAGDLEQYF
V gene: TRBV4-2; CDR3 length: 16; D gene: TRBD2; J gene: TRBJ2-1; clone size: .; CDR3 DNA: TGTGCCAGCAGCTTTACTAGCGGGAGTGACTACAATGAGCAGTTCTTC; CDR3 protein: CASSFTSGSDYNEQFF
V gene: TRBV5-4; CDR3 length: 15; D gene: .; J gene: TRBJ2-1; clone size: .; CDR3 DNA: TGTGCCAGCAGCCTACGGGACCCTGGCTACAATGAGCAGTTCTTC; CDR3 protein: CASSLRDPGYNEQFF
V gene: TRBV9; CDR3 length: 16; D gene: .; J gene: TRBJ1-4; clone size: .; CDR3 DNA: TGTGCCAGCAGCGTAGGACAGGCCATGCGCGGTGAAAAACTGTTTTTT; CDR3 protein: CASSVGQAMRGEKLFF
V gene: TRBV6-5; CDR3 length: 12; D gene: .; J gene: TRBJ1-2; clone size: .; CDR3 DNA: TGTGCCAGCAGGCCAGGGGTAGGAGGCTACACCTTC; CDR3 protein: CASRPGVGGYTF
V gene: TRBV6-1; CDR3 length: 15; D gene: .; J gene: TRBJ1-5; clone size: .; CDR3 DNA: TGTGCCAGCAGTCTCAGGGAATACGGCAATCAGCCCCAGCATTTT; CDR3 protein: CASSLREYGNQPQHF
V gene: TRBV27; CDR3 length: 16; D gene: .; J gene: TRBJ1-1; clone size: .; CDR3 DNA: TGTGCCAGCAGTTTATCGACAGGTCGTATGAACACTGAAGCTTTCTTT; CDR3 protein: CASSLSTGRMNTEAFF
V gene: TRBV6-5; CDR3 length: 14; D gene: .; J gene: TRBJ1-4; clone size: .; CDR3 DNA: TGTGCCAGCAGTTACGACAGCTCTGGGGAAAAACTGTTTTTT; CDR3 protein: CASSYDSSGEKLFF
V gene: TRBV5-1; CDR3 length: 15; D gene: TRBD1; J gene: TRBJ1-4; clone size: .; CDR3 DNA: TGCGCCAGCAGACGCGGGACAGGTCGTAATGAAAAACTGTTTTTT; CDR3 protein: CASRRGTGRNEKLFF
V gene: TRBV6-4; CDR3 length: 13; D gene: .; J gene: TRBJ1-1; clone size: .; CDR3 DNA: TGTGCCAGCAGAGACAGTGTAAACACTGAAGCTTTCTTT; CDR3 protein: CASRDSVNTEAFF
V gene: TRBV30; CDR3 length: 13; D gene: .; J gene: TRBJ2-3; clone size: .; CDR3 DNA: TGTGCCTGGAGTGGCAGTAGCACAGATACGCAGTATTTT; CDR3 protein: CAWSGSSTDTQYF
V gene: TRBV7-3; CDR3 length: 13; D gene: .; J gene: TRBJ2-5; clone size: .; CDR3 DNA: TGTGCCAGCAGCCAAGCAGGGAAAGAGACCCAGTACTTC; CDR3 protein: CASSQAGKETQYF
V gene: TRBV10-1; CDR3 length: 12; D gene: .; J gene: TRBJ2-7; clone size: .; CDR3 DNA: TGCGCCAGCAGTGAAGGGTTCACCGAGCAGTACTTC; CDR3 protein: CASSEGFTEQYF
V gene: TRBV28; CDR3 length: 14; D gene: TRBD1; J gene: TRBJ2-7; clone size: .; CDR3 DNA: TGTGCCAGCAGTTTATCGACAGGGTTGGTCGAGCAGTACTTC; CDR3 protein: CASSLSTGLVEQYF
V gene: TRBV7-9; CDR3 length: 13; D gene: .; J gene: TRBJ2-7; clone size: .; CDR3 DNA: TGTGCCAGCACCAAGGCAGGGAGCGACGAGCAGTACTTC; CDR3 protein: CASTKAGSDEQYF
V gene: TRBV4-2; CDR3 length: 16; D gene: .; J gene: TRBJ1-6; clone size: .; CDR3 DNA: TGTGCCAGCAGCCTCGGAAGGGGTCCCTATAATTCACCCCTCCACTTT; CDR3 protein: CASSLGRGPYNSPLHF
V gene: TRBV5-6; CDR3 length: 16; D gene: .; J gene: TRBJ2-2; clone size: .; CDR3 DNA: TGTGCCAGCAGCTTACTGACAGGGAGGGACACCGGGGAGCTGTTTTTT; CDR3 protein: CASSLLTGRDTGELFF
V gene: TRBV6-6; CDR3 length: 14; D gene: TRBD1; J gene: TRBJ2-7; clone size: .; CDR3 DNA: TGTGCCAGCAGGCCTGAGACAGGGCGCGAGGAGCAGTACTTC; CDR3 protein: CASRPETGREEQYF
V gene: TRBV7-6; CDR3 length: 13; D gene: .; J gene: TRBJ2-5; clone size: .; CDR3 DNA: TGTGCCAGCAGCTTGGCAGGGGACGAGACCCAGTACTTC; CDR3 protein: CASSLAGDETQYF
V gene: TRBV15; CDR3 length: 14; D gene: .; J gene: TRBJ2-7; clone size: .; CDR3 DNA: TGTGCCACCAGCAGAGTCCAGGAAACCTACGAGCAGTACTTC; CDR3 protein: CATSRVQETYEQYF
V gene: TRBV30; CDR3 length: 11; D gene: .; J gene: TRBJ2-5; clone size: .; CDR3 DNA: TGTGCCTGGAGTGTAGAAGAGACCCAGTACTTC; CDR3 protein: CAWSVEETQYF
V gene: TRBV6-6; CDR3 length: 12; D gene: .; J gene: TRBJ2-1; clone size: once; CDR3 DNA: TGTGCCATATGGGACGGATACAATGAGCAGTTCTTC; CDR3 protein: CAIWDGYNEQFF
V gene: TRBV19; CDR3 length: 17; D gene: TRBD2; J gene: TRBJ2-2; clone size: .; CDR3 DNA: TGTGCCAGTAGTATGCAACTAGCGGGAAGATCGCACGGGGAGCTGTTTTTT; CDR3 protein: CASSMQLAGRSHGELFF
V gene: TRBV5-4; CDR3 length: 15; D gene: .; J gene: TRBJ1-5; clone size: .; CDR3 DNA: TGTGCCAGCAGCTTGGATTTGGGGAGCAATCAGCCCCAGCATTTT; CDR3 protein: CASSLDLGSNQPQHF
V gene: TRBV27; CDR3 length: 16; D gene: TRBD2; J gene: TRBJ2-7; clone size: .; CDR3 DNA: TGTGCCAGCAGTTGGACTAGCGGGGGTCCCCTAGGCGAGCAGTACTTC; CDR3 protein: CASSWTSGGPLGEQYF
V gene: TRBV25-1; CDR3 length: 14; D gene: TRBD1; J gene: TRBJ1-2; clone size: .; CDR3 DNA: TGTGCCAGCAGTCAGCGACAGGGAGACTATGGCTACACCTTC; CDR3 protein: CASSQRQGDYGYTF
V gene: TRBV7-2; CDR3 length: 14; D gene: .; J gene: TRBJ2-5; clone size: .; CDR3 DNA: TGTGCCAGCAGCTTATCAGCCTTAAGGGAGACCCAGTACTTC; CDR3 protein: CASSLSALRETQYF
V gene: TRBV27; CDR3 length: 13; D gene: .; J gene: TRBJ1-1; clone size: once; CDR3 DNA: TGTGCCAGCAGTTTGATGACGAACACTGAAGCTTTCTTT; CDR3 protein: CASSLMTNTEAFF
V gene: TRBV7-2; CDR3 length: 13; D gene: TRBD1; J gene: TRBJ2-7; clone size: .; CDR3 DNA: TGTGCCAGCGGCGGACAGGGCACCTACGAGCAGTACTTC; CDR3 protein: CASGGQGTYEQYF
V gene: TRBV6-5; CDR3 length: 12; D gene: .; J gene: TRBJ1-5; clone size: .; CDR3 DNA: TGTGCCAGCAGCTTCCTATTTCAGCCCCAGCATTTT; CDR3 protein: CASSFLFQPQHF
V gene: TRBV6-5; CDR3 length: 14; D gene: TRBD2; J gene: TRBJ2-7; clone size: .; CDR3 DNA: TGTGCCAGCAGCGGGAGGTCCGGGTCCTACGAGCAGTACTTC; CDR3 protein: CASSGRSGSYEQYF
V gene: TRBV2; CDR3 length: 14; D gene: .; J gene: TRBJ1-1; clone size: once; CDR3 DNA: TGTGCCAGCAGTCACGGGGACGTTGGCACTGAAGCTTTCTTT; CDR3 protein: CASSHGDVGTEAFF
V gene: TRBV7-3; CDR3 length: 15; D gene: TRBD1; J gene: TRBJ2-7; clone size: .; CDR3 DNA: TGTGCCAGCAGCTTCCCGCGGACAGGTTACTACGAGCAGTACTTC; CDR3 protein: CASSFPRTGYYEQYF
V gene: TRBV5-1; CDR3 length: 13; D gene: .; J gene: TRBJ2-3; clone size: .; CDR3 DNA: TGCGCCAGCAGCTTGGCCGTAAAAGATACGCAGTATTTT; CDR3 protein: CASSLAVKDTQYF
V gene: TRBV6-5; CDR3 length: 15; D gene: .; J gene: TRBJ2-1; clone size: .; CDR3 DNA: TGTGCCAGCAGTTATTCAGGGGCGTCCTACAATGAGCAGTTCTTC; CDR3 protein: CASSYSGASYNEQFF
V gene: TRBV5-1; CDR3 length: 13; D gene: .; J gene: TRBJ1-4; clone size: .; CDR3 DNA: TGCGCCAGCAGGAGGGACGGGGCTGAAAAACTGTTTTTT; CDR3 protein: CASRRDGAEKLFF